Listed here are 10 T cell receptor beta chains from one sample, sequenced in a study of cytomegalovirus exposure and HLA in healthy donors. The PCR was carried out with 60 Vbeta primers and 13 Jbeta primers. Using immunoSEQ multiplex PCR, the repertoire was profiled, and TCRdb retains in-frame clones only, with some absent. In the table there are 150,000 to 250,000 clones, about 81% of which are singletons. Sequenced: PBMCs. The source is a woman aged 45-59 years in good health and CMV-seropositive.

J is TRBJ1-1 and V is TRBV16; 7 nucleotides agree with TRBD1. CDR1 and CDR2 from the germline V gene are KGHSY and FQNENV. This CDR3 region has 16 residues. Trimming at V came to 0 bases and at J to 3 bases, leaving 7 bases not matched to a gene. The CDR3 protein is CASSQSQTGWDTEAFF. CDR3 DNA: TGTGCCAGCAGCCAATCGCAGACAGGGTGGGACACTGAAGCTTTCTTT.

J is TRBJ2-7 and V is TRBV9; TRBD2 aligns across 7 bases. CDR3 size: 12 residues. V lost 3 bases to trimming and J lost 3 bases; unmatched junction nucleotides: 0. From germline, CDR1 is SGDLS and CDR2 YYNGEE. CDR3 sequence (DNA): TGTGCCAGCAGCGGGGAGGGCTACGAGCAGTACTTC. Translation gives CASSGEGYEQYF.

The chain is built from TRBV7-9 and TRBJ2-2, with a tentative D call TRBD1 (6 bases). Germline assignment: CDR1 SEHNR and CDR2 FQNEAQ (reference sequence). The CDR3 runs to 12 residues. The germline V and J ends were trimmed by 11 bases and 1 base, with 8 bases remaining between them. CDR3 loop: CAGGGNTGELFF. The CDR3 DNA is TGTGCCGGGGGCGGGAACACCGGGGAGCTGTTTTTT.

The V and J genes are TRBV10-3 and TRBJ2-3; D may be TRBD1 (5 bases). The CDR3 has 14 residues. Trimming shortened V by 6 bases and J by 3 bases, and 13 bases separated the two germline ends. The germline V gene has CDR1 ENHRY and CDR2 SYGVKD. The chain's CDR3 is CAISRAESTDTQYF. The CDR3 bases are TGTGCCATCAGCAGGGCAGAATCTACAGATACGCAGTATTTT.

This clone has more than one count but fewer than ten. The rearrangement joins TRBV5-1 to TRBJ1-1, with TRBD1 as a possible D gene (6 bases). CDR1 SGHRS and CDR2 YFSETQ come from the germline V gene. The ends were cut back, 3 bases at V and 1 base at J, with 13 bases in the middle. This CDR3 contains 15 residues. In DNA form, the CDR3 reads TGCGCCAGCAGCTGGGGGGGGGCAAGGAACACTGAAGCTTTCTTT. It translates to CASSWGGARNTEAFF.

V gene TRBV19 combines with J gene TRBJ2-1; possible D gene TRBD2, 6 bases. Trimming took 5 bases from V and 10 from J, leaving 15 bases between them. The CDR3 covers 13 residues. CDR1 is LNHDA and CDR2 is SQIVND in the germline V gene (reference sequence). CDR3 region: CASSLGREEEQFF. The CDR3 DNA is TGTGCCAGTAGTCTCGGCAGGGAGGAGGAGCAGTTCTTC.

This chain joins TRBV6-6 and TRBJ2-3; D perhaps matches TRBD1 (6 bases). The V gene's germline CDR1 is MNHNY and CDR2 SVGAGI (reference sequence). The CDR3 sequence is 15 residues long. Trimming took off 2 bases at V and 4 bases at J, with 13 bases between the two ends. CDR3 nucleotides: TGTGCCAGCAGTTACCGGCAGGGGAAGGCAGATACGCAGTATTTT. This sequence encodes CASSYRQGKADTQYF.

This chain's CDR3 is CASSQRLATSTDTQYF. Here the CDR3 DNA reads TGTGCCAGCAGCCAACGTCTAGCGACAAGCACAGATACGCAGTATTTT. The chain is built from TRBV14 and TRBJ2-3; TRBD2 might be the D (6 bases). Trimming shortened V by 2 bases and J by 0 bases, and 12 bases separated the two germline ends. Germline V gene data show CDR1 as SGHDN and CDR2 as FVKESK. The CDR3 length is 16 residues.

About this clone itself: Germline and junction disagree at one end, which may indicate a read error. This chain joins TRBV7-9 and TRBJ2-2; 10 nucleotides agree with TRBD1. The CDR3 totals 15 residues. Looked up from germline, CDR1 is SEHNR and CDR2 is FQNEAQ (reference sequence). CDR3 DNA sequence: TGTTCCAGCAGCGTGGACAGGGGGGACACCGGGGAGCTGTTTTTT. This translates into CSSSVDRGDTGELFF.

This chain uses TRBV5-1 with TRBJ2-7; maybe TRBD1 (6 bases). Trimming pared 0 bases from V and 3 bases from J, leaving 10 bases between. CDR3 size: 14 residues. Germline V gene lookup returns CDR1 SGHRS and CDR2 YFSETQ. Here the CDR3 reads CASSLGGPNYEQYF. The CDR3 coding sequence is TGCGCCAGCAGCTTGGGGGGGCCCAACTACGAGCAGTACTTC.